The subject of this entry is one T cell receptor (beta chain). The V gene end was trimmed by 2 bases and the J gene end by 2 bases; junction bases not matched to a gene: 4. The CDR3 has 15 amino acids. CDR1 and CDR2 from the germline V gene are SGHTA and FQGNSA. Repertoires were generated with immunoSEQ multiplex PCR, while TCRdb's copy carries only in-frame clones and drops some. The sample holds about 110,000 clones, 90% seen once. These data are taken from a study of control samples from healthy donors and cancer patients. The chain recombines TRBV7-2 with TRBJ2-7, with 9 bases lining up with TRBD2. This TCR was sampled from a human donor in good health. The donor label of this sample is uncertain. The sample was blood. The CDR3 protein is CASSLQASGAYEQYF. In DNA form, the CDR3 reads TGTGCCAGCAGCTTACAGGCTAGCGGGGCCTACGAGCAGTACTTC.